The 2 T cell receptor beta chains below come from one sample, sequenced in a study of T-cell memory formation after mild COVID-19. MiXCR, applied by TCRdb to the 5' RACE reads, yields one record per CDR3 protein. The sample shows 110,000 to 150,000 distinct CDR3 sequences, approximately 26% of them seen only once. The sample was PBMCs or a T cell subset sorted from them (not recorded which). The source is an adult woman who had mild COVID-19 (a few samples of this study predate the infection). Cell type and time point are not known.

Here the CDR3 reads CASSEAGQGKYNEQFF. DNA of the CDR3: TGTGCCAGCAGTGAAGCGGGACAGGGGAAGTACAATGAGCAGTTCTTC. The V call is TRBV2, the J call TRBJ2-1; 10 positions agree with TRBD1. The germline V gene has CDR1 SNHLY and CDR2 FYNNEI. V lost 0 bases and J lost 4; bases outside the gene matches: 3. The CDR3 consists of 16 residues.

The rearrangement uses TRBV15 and TRBJ2-1; TRBD2 matches 8 bases. The ends lost 0 bases at V and 1 base at J; junction bases unmatched: 2. CDR3 length equals 16 residues. The germline CDR1 and CDR2 sequences are LNHNV and YYDKDF (reference sequence). DNA for the CDR3: TGTGCCACCAGCAGAGACGGGACTAGGTCCTACAATGAGCAGTTCTTC. As protein: CATSRDGTRSYNEQFF.